The clone carrying this TCR beta chain has ten or more counts. Its antigen is not identified. The data stem from a study of identical twins. V was clipped by 6 bases and J by 3 bases, with 15 bases between them. The CDR3 consists of 15 residues. Study-level findings and limits: Beta out-of-frame sequences showed weaker excess twin sharing. Insertions were reduced in abundant cord blood beta clonotypes but not in memory repertoires.

Through template switching, a universal primer site was introduced, and the cDNA contained unique molecular identifiers. TCRdb re-called the 5' RACE reads with MiXCR, one entry per CDR3 protein. The repertoire holds some 330,000 distinct CDR3 sequences, with 7% to 9.5% as singletons. The sample taken for sequencing was naive T cells sorted from blood. This TCR came from a woman in her fifties or sixties in good health. The chain recombines TRBV12-3 or TRBV12-4 with TRBJ1-5, with D perhaps TRBD1 (6 bases). For the CDR3, the DNA is TGTGCCAGCAGCCTGGGGTGGGGGGCCAATCAGCCCCAGCATTTT. It is translated as CASSLGWGANQPQHF.